This T cell receptor (beta chain) was recovered during a study of CD8 T cells in Susac syndrome. The wider study: Patients with Susac syndrome were therapy-naive, on corticosteroids, or on intravenous immunoglobulin alone at blood draw.

Reverse transcription used roughly 0.45 to 1 ug RNA and random hexamers. MiXCR, run by TCRdb on the immunoSEQ multiplex PCR reads, gives a single entry per CDR3 protein. The sample records 150,000 to 200,000 distinct CDR3 sequences, around 90% being singletons. Sequencing targeted TCR beta in T cells from blood (CD8+ and CD4+). The sample holds one count of this clonotype. Trimming at V came to 1 base and at J to 6 bases, leaving 0 bases not matched to a gene. The germline V gene encodes CDR1 SQVTM and CDR2 ANQGSEA. CDR3 length: 13 amino acids. This chain uses TRBV29-1 with TRBJ2-1; 10 bases fit TRBD2. The source material was CD4+ T cells from PBMCs. This clonotype was sampled from a human donor with Susac syndrome. CDR3 in amino acids: CSVEVAGGNEQFF. The CDR3 DNA sequence: TGCAGCGTTGAAGTAGCGGGAGGCAATGAGCAGTTCTTC.